This TCR beta chain is from a study of control samples from healthy donors and cancer patients. This clone is a singleton in its sample. One junction end disagrees with the germline gene, perhaps due to a read error. The CDR3 loop spans 16 amino acids. Per germline, CDR1 SGDLS and CDR2 YYNGEE. Assay: immunoSEQ multiplex PCR; the TCRdb copy retains only in-frame clones and omits some. The sample holds 150,000 to 200,000 clones; 90% are singletons and the top ten take over 1.1%. The chain joins TRBV9 to TRBJ2-1, with a weak D call TRBD2 (5 bases). Specimen: blood. The TCR originated in a woman aged 50 to 65 in good health. CDR3: CASSVDPGSSYNERFF. CDR3 in DNA: TGTGCCAGCAGCGTAGATCCGGGATCTTCCTACAATGAGCGGTTCTTC. Full variable domain (outside the CDR3, taken from reference TRBV9 and TRBJ2-1): DSGVTQTPKHLITATGQRVTLRCSPRSGDLSVYWYQQSLDQGLQFLIQYYNGEERAKGNILERFSAQQFPDLHSELNLSSLELGDSALYFCASSVDPGSSYNERFFGPGTRLTVL.